Following are 14 T cell receptor beta chains from one sample sequenced in a study of T cells in Graves' hyperthyroidism and ophthalmopathy. Amplification targeted TCR beta CDR3 regions from RNA transcripts. First-round RT-PCR with HTBI primers amplified the TCR CDR3 region. Via MiXCR, TCRdb re-called the multiplex PCR reads, giving one row per CDR3 protein. The sample has a few hundred thousand distinct CDR3 sequences; 15% to 18% are singletons. Sequencing used blood. The receptors here all came from a woman aged 25 to 45 with Graves' hyperthyroidism.

This clonotype has at least ten counts. The V gene is TRBV30, the J gene TRBJ1-1, with D unresolved. The CDR3 is made up of 11 amino acids. Germline V gene sequence: CDR1 GTSNPN, CDR2 SVGIG (reference sequence). Trimming cost V 4 bases and J 7 bases, with 10 bases left between them. CDR3 nucleotide sequence: TGTGCCTGGATAACTGCGGTTGAAGCTTTCTTT. It is translated as CAWITAVEAFF.

V gene TRBV4-2 combines with J gene TRBJ2-2, with D perhaps matching TRBD2 (5 bases). Trimming took 0 bases from V and 1 from J, leaving 15 bases between them. CDR3 size: 18 residues. Germline CDR1 LGHNA, CDR2 YNFKEQ. The CDR3 coding sequence is TGTGCCAGCAGCCAAGAACCTTTTGAGACTAAGAACACCGGGGAGCTGTTTTTT. Its protein is CASSQEPFETKNTGELFF.

This clonotype was found a few times. The rearrangement joins TRBV29-1 to TRBJ1-2, with no clear D. Deletions cut 1 base from V and 4 bases from J, with 7 bases between. In germline, CDR1 is SQVTM, CDR2 ANQGSEA. The CDR3 contains 12 residues. CDR3 residues: CSVEGAAYGYTF. In DNA, the CDR3 is TGCAGCGTTGAAGGGGCGGCCTATGGCTACACCTTC. Filled out from reference TRBV29-1 and TRBJ1-2, the complete variable domain reads SAVISQKPSRDICQRGTSLTIQCQVDSQVTMMFWYRQQPGQSLTLIATANQGSEATYESGFVIDKFPISRPNLTFSTLTVSNMSPEDSSIYLCSVEGAAYGYTFGSGTRLTVV.

This clonotype was picked up many times. The chain employs TRBV5-1 and TRBJ1-2, with 7 nucleotides matching TRBD1. J was trimmed by 6 bases and V by 4 bases; bases with no gene match: 3. The CDR3 extends over 12 amino acids. Looked up from germline, CDR1 is SGHRS and CDR2 is YFSETQ. CDR3 bases: TGCGCCAGCAGCCCTGACAGGGATGGCTACACCTTC. Translated: CASSPDRDGYTF.

This clonotype was observed a handful of times. This sequence joins TRBV19 and TRBJ1-2; 10 nucleotides line up with TRBD1. The germline CDR1 and CDR2 sequences are LNHDA and SQIVND (reference sequence). This CDR3 is 14 amino acids long. V lost 6 bases, J lost 4 bases, and 5 bases stayed unmatched. This CDR3 is CASSRQGASYGYTF. As DNA, the CDR3 is TGTGCCAGTAGCCGACAGGGGGCGTCCTATGGCTACACCTTC.

Notes on this clonotype: Given a much more abundant clone one base away, this may be a read error. This chain joins TRBV7-3 and TRBJ2-4, with 8 bases aligning to TRBD2. The germline V gene encodes CDR1 SGHTA and CDR2 FQGTGA. The CDR3 is 15 amino acids. The CDR3 sequence is CASRSGRGAKNTQYF. For the CDR3, the DNA is TGTGCCAGCAGGAGCGGGAGAGGAGCCAAAAACACTCAGTACTTC.

This clonotype appeared a few times. The rearrangement uses TRBV7-2 and TRBJ2-7; 14 bases are a match to TRBD2. The CDR3 is made up of 17 amino acids. Germline V gene lookup returns CDR1 SGHTA and CDR2 FQGNSA. With V trimmed by 5 bases and J by 1 base, 7 bases remained unmatched. The CDR3 DNA reads TGTGCCAGCAGCCGGGGGACTAGCGGGAGTCAATCCTACGAGCAGTACTTC. Translated: CASSRGTSGSQSYEQYF.

The rearrangement links TRBV6-2 or TRBV6-3 to TRBJ2-5; D gene uncertain. Germline V gene sequence: CDR1 MNHEY, CDR2 SVGEGT. This CDR3 has 16 amino acids. V lost 3 bases and J 1 base, leaving 15 bases between the germline ends. Written as DNA, the CDR3 is TGTGCCAGCAGTTATCGTGGCAGTAAGGCCCAAGAGACCCAGTACTTC. Its translation is CASSYRGSKAQETQYF.

This clonotype turned up a few times. The chain links TRBV20-1 to TRBJ2-7; TRBD2 matches at 12 bases. The germline V gene has CDR1 DFQATT and CDR2 SNEGSKA (reference sequence). Germline trimming cut 6 bases from V and 3 bases from J; bases unmatched to any gene: 18. The CDR3 is made up of 18 amino acids. CDR3 sequence (DNA): TGCAGTGCGGAAAGCTTGAGACTAGCGGGAGCTGAGGGCTACGAGCAGTACTTC. Its translation is CSAESLRLAGAEGYEQYF.

Many counts were recorded for this clonotype. The chain has TRBV7-2 and TRBJ2-7; perhaps TRBD2 as D (6 bases). The CDR3 length is 13 residues. V was trimmed by 2 bases and J by 6 bases, leaving 11 bases between them. Germline V CDR1 and CDR2: SGHTA, FQGNSA. CDR3 in amino acids: CASSLSRGLEQYF. CDR3 DNA: TGTGCCAGCAGCTTAAGTAGGGGACTCGAGCAGTACTTC.

This clonotype was seen a handful of times. This is likely a read error, given that the CDR3 carries no conserved phenylalanine or tryptophan at its end. This chain joins TRBV29-1 and TRBJ2-3; D is unclear. The germline V and J ends were trimmed by 0 bases and 1 base, with 8 bases remaining between them. The CDR3 is made up of 14 amino acids. Germline lookup yields CDR1 SQVTM and CDR2 ANQGSEA. The CDR3 loop is CSVEEPAGTDTQYS. The CDR3 bases are TGCAGCGTTGAAGAGCCTGCGGGCACAGATACGCAGTATTCT.

This clonotype was seen ten or more times. This rearrangement joins TRBV3-1 to TRBJ2-7, with D perhaps matching TRBD1 (6 bases). V was clipped by 3 bases and J by 3 bases, with 12 bases between them. CDR1 is LGHDT and CDR2 is YNNKEL in the germline V gene (reference sequence). This CDR3 spans 14 amino acids. CDR3 bases: TGTGCCAGCAGCCAGCCGGACAGACACTACGAGCAGTACTTC. It codes for CASSQPDRHYEQYF.

The V call is TRBV5-1, the J call TRBJ2-3; 12 bases agree with TRBD2. The germline V gene encodes CDR1 SGHRS and CDR2 YFSETQ. V lost 0 bases to trimming and J lost 5 bases; unmatched junction nucleotides: 1. There are 15 residues in the CDR3. The CDR3 spells CASSLETSGRDTQYF. DNA of the CDR3: TGCGCCAGCAGCTTGGAGACTAGCGGGAGAGATACGCAGTATTTT.

This clonotype was found many times. The chain is built from TRBV7-9 and TRBJ2-7; unclear D gene. CDR3 length: 15 residues. Germline CDR1 reads SEHNR; CDR2 reads FQNEAQ (reference sequence). The V and J ends lost 1 base and 7 bases respectively, with 17 bases between them. CDR3 residues: CASSLGDGTNREQYF. The CDR3 DNA is TGTGCCAGCAGCTTAGGCGACGGCACCAATAGAGAGCAGTACTTC.